This record looks at one T cell receptor (beta chain) sequence and its context. The antigen is unknown. The data derive from a study of cytomegalovirus exposure and HLA in healthy donors. Points from the study as a whole: Rare TCR sequences dominated, though some public TCRs recurred in many donors. The classifier was said to identify cytomegalovirus status with high specificity and sensitivity.

Sequencing used immunoSEQ multiplex PCR; TCRdb keeps in-frame clones, though not all of them. The top ten clones hold 0.85% to 1% of a sample with 60,000 to 75,000 clones, around 96% of them seen once. This TCR was sampled from a man younger than 35 in good health and CMV-seronegative. The source material was PBMCs.

The CDR3, as DNA: TGTGCCAGCAGTTTATTCGGCCCGCCGGGACTTCACTTACGCTATGGCTACACCTTC. Residues: CASSLFGPPGLHLRYGYTF. The chain carries TRBV28 and TRBJ1-2; D is possibly TRBD1 (5 bases). V was shortened by 1 base and J by 4 bases, with 25 bases between the two germline ends. The length of the CDR3 is 19 residues. Germline V gene lookup returns CDR1 MDHEN and CDR2 SYDVKM.